The entry that follows covers one T cell receptor (beta chain) sequence. There are many counts of this clonotype. Its antigen is currently not known. Nothing much larger sits one base from this clone, and base qualities are not available. The sample originates from a study of regulatory T cells in long-lasting Graves disease (dated by TCRdb to about 2021). Background for the entire study: In the newly diagnosed Graves' disease group, patients had been taking antithyroid drugs for less than 3 months. The study was conducted in China and was registered as a clinical trial. Persistent Graves' disease patients were compared with newly diagnosed Graves' disease patients by peripheral blood TCR sequencing and RNA sequencing. TCR sequencing covered 13 persistent and roughly 20 newly diagnosed Graves' disease patients, some 33 samples in total. Broader findings and caveats from the paper: The authors noted that the small sample size was a limitation that may lower accuracy. Compared with newly diagnosed patients, patients with persistent Graves' disease had lower TCR Shannon entropy and fewer highly expanded clones, which suggests clonal expansion. Only the TCR beta chain was sequenced and analyzed. Only peripheral blood was studied, because thyroid tissue, the primary lesion, was inaccessible. More public clonotypes were shared among persistent patients (roughly 2,700) than among newly diagnosed patients (roughly 1,000). Preferential use of TRBV28, TRBJ1-2 and TRBJ2-5 was observed in persistent disease, whereas TRBV20-1 and TRBJ2-1 were favored in newly diagnosed disease.

This sample's time point label indicates: newly diagnosed GD, antithyroid drugs for less than 3 months. For both TCR sequencing and RNA sequencing, RNA was extracted from PBMCs using TRIzol. Graves' disease was diagnosed according to American Thyroid Association guidelines. Recruitment of patients was carried out at an endocrinology department in Xi'an, China. Each patient gave around 9 milliliters of peripheral blood, collected in an EDTA anticoagulant tube. Ficoll Paque Plus density gradient separation was used to isolate PBMCs, and no additional T cell sorting was done. An Agilent 2100 Bioanalyzer and agarose gel were used to check RNA quality, and a NanoDrop 2000 was used to measure RNA concentration. V and J lose 8 bases and 6 bases, and a span of 8 bases separates them. The CDR3 spans 11 residues, from the cysteine through the phenylalanine. The DNA shown is the 33-base CDR3, in frame from base 1. The germline V gene yields SGHAT for CDR1 and FQNNGV for CDR2.

The receptor library was made with multiplex PCR. For sequencing, an Illumina HiSeq 4000 was employed. TCR beta libraries were built with iRepertoire HTBI primers and Arm-PCR amplification of CDR3 regions. PCR products were gel purified before sequencing. On the authors' methods: Gene usage analysis of CDR3 amino acid clonotypes relied on the 60 or so TRBV and 13 to 15 TRBJ segments identified across samples. COPE and FqMerger were used to merge filtered high-quality paired reads into contigs. BLAST was used to align contigs to IMGT TRBV, TRBD and TRBJ reference genes, with CDR3 defined following IMGT. Any clonotype with a frequency above 0.1% was counted as a highly expanded clone. Repertoire diversity was measured by Shannon entropy, and V-J evenness by the Gini coefficient. A clonotype was considered public if more than one individual shared it. Using fastp at Q25 and MiXCR, TCRdb reprocessed the public reads and kept productive beta chains. Rows merge per CDR3 protein into single entries with the most common DNA and genes. V and J calls and clone size were set by TCRdb, not the authors. The table for this sample lists 350,000 to 550,000 distinct CDR3 sequences; 12% to 15% of them were counted only once. Of the sample, roughly 18% is held by the ten largest clones.

This sample was shared with a second study, whose subject was T cells in Graves' hyperthyroidism and ophthalmopathy. Per that second paper: Graves' hyperthyroidism was defined as stable when no progression to ophthalmopathy occurred over 18 months of follow-up. Hyperthyroidism patients were aged 18 to 65 years and newly diagnosed, with disease duration of less than 2 months. The study excluded patients with uncontrolled infections, other autoimmune diseases, pregnancy or lactation. Diagnoses relied on clinical symptoms, serum thyroxine and TRAb, thyroid ultrasound and orbital computed tomography. A first-round RT-PCR of the TCR CDR3 used the HTBI primer set with the Qiagen OneStep RT-PCR kit. Most expanded thyroid clonotypes (frequency above 0.001) were also detected in blood, suggesting blood repertoires may reflect thyroid immune responses. A model built on a 13 V-J signature distinguished ophthalmopathy from stable hyperthyroidism, reaching 85% to 90% sensitivity and under 84% specificity in cross-validation and 80%/75% in testing. In validation, progression to ophthalmopathy was predicted by the model with approximately 67% sensitivity and 72.22% specificity, a median of about 6.4 months before onset. TCR V-J signatures able to tell the groups apart were searched for in a discovery cohort of 95 or so patients, of whom about 40 had Graves' ophthalmopathy and about 60 had stable Graves' hyperthyroidism. An independent validation cohort of fewer than 20 hyperthyroidism patients and about 15 patients who later progressed to ophthalmopathy tested prospective prediction of ophthalmopathy. The 100 discovery patients were randomly split 7:3 into training and test sets. Thyroid tissue and blood T-cell repertoires from several Graves' hyperthyroidism patients were also compared in the study. Following sampling, methimazole starting at 30 mg daily was given to hyperthyroidism patients, and high-dose intravenous methylprednisolone was given to ophthalmopathy patients. Libraries were constructed in a second round of multiplex PCR, after which size selection and purification were carried out. Libraries were sequenced paired-end with 100 bp reads on an Illumina HiSeq2000. Raw data were processed with SOAPnuke, discarding reads with adapters, uncalled bases, mean Phred below 15, or no exact constant-primer or identifier match. COPE v1.2.5 was used to merge high-quality paired reads, and clonotypes were defined as unique nucleotide sequences. MiTCR v1.1 was used to align the clonotypes against IMGT TRBV, TRBD and TRBJ reference segments. The analysis included only V-J combinations with a frequency above 0.0001, which together covered approximately 99% of the repertoires. A TCS score was defined as the ratio between F50 (clonal expansion) and ExV (chaos), using BLOSUM62-based TCRdist between CDR3 peptides within each V-J. Welch's t-statistics and random forest reduced some 510 V-J features to under 15, which were used in a naive Bayes classifier (R e1071). Sample size was not statistically predetermined, and blinding of investigators to group allocation was not performed. TCR Vbeta CDR3 sequencing of 120 to 150 peripheral blood samples (under 45 ophthalmopathy, about 75 hyperthyroidism and around 17 progressor patients) is reported in the paper.

The sample consisted of peripheral blood mononuclear cells (PBMCs), taken at new diagnosis, from a patient treated with antithyroid drugs. The receptor comes from a woman between 45 and 60 years old with Graves disease. Donor details come from another sample of the same person, matched by shared clones. Recombination connected TRBV11-2 to TRBJ2-1; the D gene is possibly TRBD2, with 5 bases matching. The CDR3 reads CASAAVNEQFF. The nucleotide sequence is TGTGCCAGCGCAGCGGTCAATGAGCAGTTCTTC. Beyond the CDR3, the reference TRBV11-2 and TRBJ2-1 genes provide the residues; the full variable domain reads: EAGVAQSPRYKIIEKRQSVAFWCNPISGHATLYWYQQILGQGPKLLIQFQNNGVVDDSQLPKDRFSAERLKGVDSTLKIQPAKLEDSAVYLCASAAVNEQFFGPGTRLTVL.